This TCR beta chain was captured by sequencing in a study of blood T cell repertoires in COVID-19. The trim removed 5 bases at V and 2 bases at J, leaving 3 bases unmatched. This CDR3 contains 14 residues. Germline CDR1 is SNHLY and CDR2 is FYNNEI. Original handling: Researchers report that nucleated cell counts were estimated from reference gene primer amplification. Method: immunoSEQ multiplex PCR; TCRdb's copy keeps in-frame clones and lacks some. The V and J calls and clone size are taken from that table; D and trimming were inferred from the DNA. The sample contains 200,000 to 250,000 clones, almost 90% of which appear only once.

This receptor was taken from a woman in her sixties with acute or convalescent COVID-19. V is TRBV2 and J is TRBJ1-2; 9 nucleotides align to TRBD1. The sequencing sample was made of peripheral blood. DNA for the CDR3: TGTGCCAGCAGTCTAGACAGGGGGAACTATGGCTACACCTTC. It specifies CASSLDRGNYGYTF.